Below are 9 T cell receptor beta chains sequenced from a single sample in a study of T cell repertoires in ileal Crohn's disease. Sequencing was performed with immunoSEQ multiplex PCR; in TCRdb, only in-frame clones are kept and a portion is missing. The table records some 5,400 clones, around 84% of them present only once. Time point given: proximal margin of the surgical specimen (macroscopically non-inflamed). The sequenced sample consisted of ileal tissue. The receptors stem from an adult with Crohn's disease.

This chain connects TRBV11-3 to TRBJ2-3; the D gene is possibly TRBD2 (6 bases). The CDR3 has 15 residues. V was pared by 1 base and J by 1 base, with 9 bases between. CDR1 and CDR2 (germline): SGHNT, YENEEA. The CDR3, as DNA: TGTGCCAGCAGCTTAGGGGTAGCGGGCACAGATACGCAGTATTTT. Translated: CASSLGVAGTDTQYF.

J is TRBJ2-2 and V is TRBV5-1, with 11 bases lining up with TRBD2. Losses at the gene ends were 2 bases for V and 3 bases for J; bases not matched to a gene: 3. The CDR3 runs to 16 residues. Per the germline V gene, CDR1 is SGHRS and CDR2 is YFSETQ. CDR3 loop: CASSLGLAGYTGELFF. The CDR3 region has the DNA TGCGCCAGCAGCTTAGGACTAGCGGGTTACACCGGGGAGCTGTTTTTT.

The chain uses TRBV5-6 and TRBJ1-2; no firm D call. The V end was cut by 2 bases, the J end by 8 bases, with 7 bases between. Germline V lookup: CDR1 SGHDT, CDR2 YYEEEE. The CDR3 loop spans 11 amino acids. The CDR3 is CASSLKRGYTF. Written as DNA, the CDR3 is TGTGCCAGCAGCTTAAAGAGGGGCTACACCTTC.

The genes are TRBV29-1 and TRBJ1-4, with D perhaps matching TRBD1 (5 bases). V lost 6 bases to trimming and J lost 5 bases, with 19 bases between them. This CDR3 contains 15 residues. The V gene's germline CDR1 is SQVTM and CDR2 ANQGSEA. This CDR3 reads CSVSRSGTENEKLFF. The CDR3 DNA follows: TGCAGCGTCTCCCGCTCCGGGACTGAGAATGAAAAACTGTTTTTT.

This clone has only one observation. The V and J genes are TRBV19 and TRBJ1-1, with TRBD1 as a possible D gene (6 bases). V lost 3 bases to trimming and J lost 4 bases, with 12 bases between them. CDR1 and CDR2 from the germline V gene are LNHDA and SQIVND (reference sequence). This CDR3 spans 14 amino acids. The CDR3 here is CASSIWGRGTEAFF. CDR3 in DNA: TGTGCCAGTAGTATCTGGGGGCGCGGCACTGAAGCTTTCTTT.

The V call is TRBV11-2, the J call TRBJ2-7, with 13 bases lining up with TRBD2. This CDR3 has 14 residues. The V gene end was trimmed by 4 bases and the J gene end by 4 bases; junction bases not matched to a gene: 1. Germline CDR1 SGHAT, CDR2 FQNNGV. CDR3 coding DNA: TGTGCCAGCAGCTCACTAGCGGGAGGGTACGAGCAGTACTTC. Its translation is CASSSLAGGYEQYF.

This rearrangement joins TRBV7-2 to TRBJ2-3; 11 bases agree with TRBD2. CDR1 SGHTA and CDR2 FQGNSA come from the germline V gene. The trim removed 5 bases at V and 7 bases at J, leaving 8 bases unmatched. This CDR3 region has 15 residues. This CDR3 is CASSPTSGVGYTQYF. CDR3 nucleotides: TGTGCCAGCAGCCCGACTAGCGGGGTCGGGTATACGCAGTATTTT.

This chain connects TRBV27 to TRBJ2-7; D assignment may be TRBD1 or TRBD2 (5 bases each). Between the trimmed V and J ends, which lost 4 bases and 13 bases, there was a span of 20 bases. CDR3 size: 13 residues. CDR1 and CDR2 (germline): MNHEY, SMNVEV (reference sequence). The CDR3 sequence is CASSSGWGRGYYF. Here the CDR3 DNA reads TGTGCCAGCAGTTCGGGTTGGGGCAGAGGGTACTACTTC.

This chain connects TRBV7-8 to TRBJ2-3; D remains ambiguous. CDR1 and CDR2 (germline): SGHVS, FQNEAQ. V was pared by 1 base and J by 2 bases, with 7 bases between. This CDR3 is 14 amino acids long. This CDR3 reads CASSLDTNTDTQYF. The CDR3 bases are TGTGCCAGCAGCTTAGATACTAACACAGATACGCAGTATTTT.